A single sample gave rise to the 25 T cell receptor beta chains below, sequenced in a study of OX40 agonist ivuxolimab in advanced cancers. Only in-frame clones appear in the TCRdb table, and some are missing; sequencing was by immunoSEQ multiplex PCR. The sample has approximately 90,000 clones, 80% to 90% seen once. Source: CD4+ or CD8+ T cells sorted from blood, taken in a trial of the OX40 agonist ivuxolimab. The receptors here all came from an adult with an advanced solid tumor such as melanoma, head and neck, liver or kidney cancer.

The DNA of the CDR3 is TGTGCCAGCAGCTTAACAGACAGGGGGGGCACTGAAGCTTTCTTT. Protein product: CASSLTDRGGTEAFF. The J gene is TRBJ1-1, the V gene TRBV7-3, with 9 bases matching TRBD1. The CDR3 has 15 residues. The ends lost 0 bases at V and 4 bases at J; junction bases unmatched: 3. CDR1 SGHTA and CDR2 FQGTGA come from the germline V gene.

The V call is TRBV6-6, the J call TRBJ1-5; 7 nucleotides match TRBD1. Trimming at V came to 2 bases and at J to 6 bases, leaving 10 bases not matched to a gene. Germline V CDR1 and CDR2: MNHNY, SVGAGI (reference sequence). This CDR3 is built from 16 residues. CDR3 nucleotide sequence: TGTGCCAGCAGTTACGGGACAGAAAATCGCGTTCAGCCCCAGCATTTT. Its translation: CASSYGTENRVQPQHF.

The V call is TRBV29-1, the J call TRBJ2-2; a weak D match, TRBD1 (6 bases). Trimming took off 7 bases at V and 1 base at J, with 7 bases between the two ends. This CDR3 region has 12 residues. Germline CDR1 is SQVTM and CDR2 is ANQGSEA. CDR3 in DNA: TGCAGCGGGGGACAGAACACCGGGGAGCTGTTTTTT. It codes for CSGGQNTGELFF.

The chain joins TRBV10-3 to TRBJ2-7; D uncertain. The germline CDR1 and CDR2 sequences are ENHRY and SYGVKD. Trimming took 0 bases from V and 3 from J, leaving 9 bases between them. The CDR3 length is 14 residues. This CDR3 is CAISESGSNYEQYV. The CDR3 coding sequence is TGTGCCATCAGTGAGTCGGGCAGCAACTACGAGCAGTACGTC.

The gene calls are TRBV14 and TRBJ2-1; D is perhaps TRBD2 (6 bases). The CDR3 extends over 18 amino acids. Per germline, CDR1 SGHDN and CDR2 FVKESK. Trimming cost V 0 bases and J 4 bases, with 19 bases left between them. The CDR3 DNA follows: TGTGCCAGCAGCCAAGAGAGGGGACTTGCCCACCGATACAATGAGCAGTTCTTC. Translated: CASSQERGLAHRYNEQFF.

This clone was counted once. The V gene is TRBV11-2, the J gene TRBJ1-4; D uncertain. The CDR3 contains 16 residues. Germline CDR1 is SGHAT and CDR2 is FQNNGV. Trimming shortened V by 5 bases and J by 3 bases, and 16 bases separated the two germline ends. The DNA of the CDR3 is TGTGCCAGCAGCCCCCGATATGGCGGTGCTAATGAAAAACTGTTTTTT. Translation: CASSPRYGGANEKLFF.

The chain has TRBV11-3 and TRBJ1-1; TRBD1 agrees at 8 bases. Germline CDR1 reads SGHNT; CDR2 reads YENEEA. Trimming removed 5 bases from V and 4 bases from J; junction bases left unmatched: 12. The CDR3 extends over 16 amino acids. CDR3 sequence: CASSPNGAGGFTEAFF. In nucleotides, the CDR3 is TGTGCCAGCAGCCCCAATGGTGCAGGGGGCTTCACTGAAGCTTTCTTT.

The chain's CDR3 is CASSITSGTGSGTQYF. The CDR3 region has the DNA TGTGCCAGCAGCATAACATCCGGGACAGGCTCCGGGACCCAGTACTTC. This chain links TRBV7-9 with TRBJ2-5, with TRBD1 matching over 8 bases. Germline assignment: CDR1 SEHNR and CDR2 FQNEAQ (reference sequence). The V segment lost 5 bases and the J segment 7 bases; nucleotides outside the gene matches: 15. The CDR3 covers 16 residues.

The table lists this clone with a few counts. The rearrangement joins TRBV28 to TRBJ2-7; D unresolved. Germline CDR1 MDHEN, CDR2 SYDVKM. The CDR3 length is 12 residues. V dropped 4 bases and J dropped 4 bases, with 8 bases sitting between them. The CDR3 is CASSSYIYEQYF. The CDR3 DNA reads as TGTGCCAGCAGTTCCTACATATACGAGCAGTACTTC.

This chain connects TRBV7-2 to TRBJ2-1; D gene unclear. Germline V gene sequence: CDR1 SGHTA, CDR2 FQGNSA. Trimming removed 8 bases from V and 0 bases from J, with 17 bases in between. This CDR3 region has 16 residues. This CDR3 is CASGTFTEISYNEQFF. In DNA form, the CDR3 reads TGTGCCAGCGGAACTTTCACAGAGATCTCCTACAATGAGCAGTTCTTC.

This chain connects TRBV5-4 to TRBJ2-5, with D perhaps matching TRBD1 (6 bases). Germline lookup yields CDR1 SGHNT and CDR2 YYREEE (reference sequence). CDR3 length: 14 amino acids. The V and J ends lost 4 bases and 2 bases respectively, with 12 bases between them. CDR3 residues: CASSPRTAQETQYF. CDR3 bases: TGTGCCAGCAGCCCCCGGACAGCTCAAGAGACCCAGTACTTC. The variable domain in full, with the rest retrieved from reference TRBV5-4 and TRBJ2-5, is ETGVTQSPTHLIKTRGQQVTLRCSSQSGHNTVSWYQQALGQGPQFIFQYYREEENGRGNFPPRFSGLQFPNYSSELNVNALELDDSALYLCASSPRTAQETQYFGPGTRLLVL.

This sequence joins TRBV7-9 and TRBJ1-2, with D maybe TRBD1 (5 bases). CDR3 length: 15 residues. Trimming shortened V by 8 bases and J by 6 bases, and 22 bases separated the two germline ends. The germline CDR1 and CDR2 sequences are SEHNR and FQNEAQ (reference sequence). The CDR3 region is CASGIWGTAGHGYTF. CDR3 bases: TGTGCCAGCGGGATCTGGGGCACCGCGGGACATGGCTACACCTTC.

The chain has TRBV7-8 and TRBJ2-4, with D possibly TRBD1 on 6 matching bases. Per the germline V gene, CDR1 is SGHVS and CDR2 is FQNEAQ. This CDR3 has 16 residues. The ends were cut back, 4 bases at V and 1 base at J, with 14 bases in the middle. The CDR3 reads CASSSRGAVAKNIQYF. CDR3 coding DNA: TGTGCCAGCAGCTCCAGGGGAGCGGTGGCCAAAAACATTCAGTACTTC.

J is TRBJ2-2 and V is TRBV30; possibly TRBD1 for D (6 bases). Germline V CDR1 and CDR2: GTSNPN, SVGIG (reference sequence). Trimming cost V 8 bases and J 8 bases, with 21 bases left between them. The CDR3 has 14 amino acids. CDR3 loop: CALLRDTFGGELFF. The CDR3 DNA sequence: TGTGCCCTCCTCCGGGACACCTTTGGAGGGGAGCTGTTTTTT. The whole variable domain, remainder taken from reference TRBV30 and TRBJ2-2, is SQTIHQWPATLVQPVGSPLSLECTVEGTSNPNLYWYRQAAGRGLQLLFYSVGIGQISSEVPQNLSASRPQDRQFILSSKKLLLSDSGFYLCALLRDTFGGELFFGEGSRLTVL.

This chain uses TRBV27 with TRBJ1-1, with 9 bases lining up with TRBD1. Looked up from germline, CDR1 is MNHEY and CDR2 is SMNVEV (reference sequence). This CDR3 region has 17 residues. V trimming: 7 bases; J trimming: 5 bases; junction bases outside the gene matches: 17. CDR3 bases: TGTGCCAGCAAGCGCGTGGGACAGGGAGGTAAGGGAACTGAAGCTTTCTTT. Residues: CASKRVGQGGKGTEAFF.

This clone was detected once. The chain couples TRBV25-1 to TRBJ2-3, with 13 bases identical to TRBD2. The CDR3 has 14 residues. Germline CDR1 is MGHDK and CDR2 is SYGVNS. The J segment lost 4 bases and the V segment lost 8 bases, leaving 3 bases of the junction unmatched. This CDR3 reads CASVTSGRSDTQYF. The CDR3 DNA follows: TGTGCCAGCGTGACTAGCGGGAGGTCAGATACGCAGTATTTT. Together with reference TRBV25-1 and TRBJ2-3, the CDR3 gives the full variable domain: EADIYQTPRYLVIGTGKKITLECSQTMGHDKMYWYQQDPGMELHLIHYSYGVNSTEKGDLSSESTVSRIRTEHFPLTLESARPSHTSQYLCASVTSGRSDTQYFGPGTRLTVL.

A word on this clone: Other nucleotide sequences from this sample produce the same CDR3. The rearrangement uses TRBV7-2 and TRBJ2-1, with D unclear. The CDR3 loop spans 13 amino acids. V was shortened by 1 base and J by 5 bases, with 6 bases between the two germline ends. CDR1 and CDR2 (germline): SGHTA, FQGNSA. As DNA, the CDR3 is TGTGCCAGCAGCTTAGGTCTCCACAATGAGCAGTTCTTC. Amino acid sequence: CASSLGLHNEQFF.

V is TRBV7-9 and J is TRBJ2-7, with unresolved D. The germline V and J ends were trimmed by 5 bases and 2 bases, with 4 bases remaining between them. From germline, CDR1 is SEHNR and CDR2 FQNEAQ (reference sequence). This CDR3 has 11 residues. CDR3 in amino acids: CASSETYEQYF. CDR3 nucleotide sequence: TGTGCCAGCAGCGAAACCTACGAGCAGTACTTC.

This clone has more than one count but fewer than ten. V and J are TRBV4-3 and TRBJ2-1; TRBD2 agrees at 8 bases. From germline, CDR1 is LGHNA and CDR2 YSLEER. The CDR3 consists of 15 residues. J lost 13 bases, V lost 0 bases, and 11 bases had no gene match. CDR3 sequence reads: CASSQDLAGRERQFF. CDR3 DNA sequence: TGCGCCAGCAGCCAAGATCTAGCGGGCAGGGAAAGACAGTTCTTC.

This rearrangement joins TRBV27 to TRBJ2-5; TRBD1 matches at 11 bases. There are 15 residues in the CDR3. V was clipped by 5 bases and J by 6 bases; unmatched bases: 8. Germline lookup yields CDR1 MNHEY and CDR2 SMNVEV (reference sequence). CDR3 protein: CASSADRGRFKTQYF. The CDR3 DNA is TGTGCCAGCAGTGCGGACAGGGGGCGTTTTAAGACCCAGTACTTC.

This clone appeared once. The V call is TRBV15, the J call TRBJ2-1, with a possible D match to TRBD2 (6 bases). V lost 5 bases, J lost 10 bases, and 15 bases lay in between. CDR1 LNHNV and CDR2 YYDKDF come from the germline V gene (reference sequence). The CDR3 length is 13 residues. CDR3 in DNA: TGTGCCACCAGCTCAGGAAGGGCGGGAGAGCAGTTCTTC. Protein product: CATSSGRAGEQFF.

V gene TRBV6-5 combines with J gene TRBJ1-4; D is ambiguous. The V gene's germline CDR1 is MNHEY and CDR2 SVGAGI. This CDR3 contains 15 residues. Trimming removed 2 bases from V and 5 bases from J, with 12 bases in between. The CDR3 loop is CASSYDPRNNEKLFF. The CDR3 region has the DNA TGTGCCAGCAGTTACGATCCCAGAAACAATGAAAAACTGTTTTTT.

This chain links TRBV6-1 with TRBJ2-7; D unresolved. Germline-derived CDR1 and CDR2 are MNHNS and SASEGT. Deletions cut 5 bases from V and 3 bases from J, with 17 bases between. CDR3 length equals 15 residues. This CDR3 reads CASSRSLAESYEQYF. CDR3 bases: TGTGCCAGCAGTCGATCCCTCGCGGAGAGCTACGAGCAGTACTTC.

This chain uses TRBV6-5 with TRBJ1-1, with 7 bases matching TRBD1. The V gene's germline CDR1 is MNHEY and CDR2 SVGAGI. Trimming at V came to 5 bases and at J to 4 bases, leaving 4 bases not matched to a gene. There are 13 residues in the CDR3. Here the CDR3 DNA reads TGTGCCAGCAGTCGCGACAGGGTCACTGAAGCTTTCTTT. Its translation: CASSRDRVTEAFF.

This clone was counted only a few times. The gene calls are TRBV7-2 and TRBJ1-1, with a possible D match to TRBD1 (6 bases). Germline CDR1 SGHTA, CDR2 FQGNSA. With 1 base removed from V and 4 bases from J, the gap between germline ends came to 13 bases. There are 15 residues in the CDR3. The CDR3 nucleotides are TGTGCCAGCAGCTTAGAGCAGGGGAGGTTCACTGAAGCTTTCTTT. Residues: CASSLEQGRFTEAFF.